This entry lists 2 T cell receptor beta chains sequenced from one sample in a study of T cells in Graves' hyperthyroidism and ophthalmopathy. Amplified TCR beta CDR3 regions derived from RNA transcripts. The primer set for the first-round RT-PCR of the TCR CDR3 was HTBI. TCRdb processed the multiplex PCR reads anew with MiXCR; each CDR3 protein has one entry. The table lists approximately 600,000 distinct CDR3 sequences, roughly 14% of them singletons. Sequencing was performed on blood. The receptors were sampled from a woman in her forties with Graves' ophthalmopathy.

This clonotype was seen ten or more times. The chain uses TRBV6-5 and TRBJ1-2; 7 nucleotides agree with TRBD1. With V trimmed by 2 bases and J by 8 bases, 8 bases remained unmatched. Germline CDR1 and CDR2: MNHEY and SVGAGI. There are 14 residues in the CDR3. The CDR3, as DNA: TGTGCCAGCAGTTACCAGGGGGTTCAGGGGGGCTACACCTTC. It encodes CASSYQGVQGGYTF.

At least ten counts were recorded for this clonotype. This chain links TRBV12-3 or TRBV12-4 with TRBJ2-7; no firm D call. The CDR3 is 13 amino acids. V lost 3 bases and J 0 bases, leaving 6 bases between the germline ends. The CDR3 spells CASSFGHSYEQYF. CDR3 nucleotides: TGTGCCAGCAGTTTCGGGCACTCCTACGAGCAGTACTTC.